Below, 21 T cell receptor beta chains from the same sample are listed, as sequenced in a study of blood T cell repertoires in COVID-19 (dated by TCRdb to between 2020 and 2021). Libraries were made using the immunoSEQ multiplex PCR assay. Not all clones reach the TCRdb copy of this immuneACCESS table, which keeps in-frame sequences only. Checked studies attribute under half of the gap to unresolved V genes and leave the rest unexplained. The sample table lists just over 90,000 clones, roughly nine tenths of them with a count of one. 1.5% of the sample goes to the ten largest clones. The sample was peripheral blood. These receptors were obtained from a human donor with active COVID-19. The donor label of this sample is uncertain.

Only one count was recorded for this clone. The rearrangement links TRBV3-1 (or the pseudogene TRBV3-2) to TRBJ2-3, with 9 bases fitting TRBD2. The CDR3 has 17 residues. V lost 3 bases, J lost 4 bases, and 11 bases stayed unmatched. From germline, CDR1 is LGHDT and CDR2 YNNKEL (reference sequence). The CDR3 region has the DNA TGTGCCAGCAGCCATAAGCCGGGACTAGCCAATCCAGATACGCAGTATTTT. Protein product: CASSHKPGLANPDTQYF.

The rearrangement joins TRBV6-6 to TRBJ2-7; 11 bases are shared with TRBD1. Germline loops: CDR1 MNHNY, CDR2 SVGAGI (reference sequence). This CDR3 comprises 16 residues. V lost 2 bases and J lost 4; bases outside the gene matches: 7. CDR3 nucleotides: TGTGCCAGCAGTTACAACGGACAGGGGGCGGCTTACGAGCAGTACTTC. It translates to CASSYNGQGAAYEQYF.

This chain links TRBV18 with TRBJ2-2; D not certain. This CDR3 region has 13 residues. Trimming took off 5 bases at V and 1 base at J, with 5 bases between the two ends. CDR1 is KGHSH, CDR2 LQKENI, per germline. CDR3 sequence (DNA): TGTGCCAGCTCAACTAAGAACACCGGGGAGCTGTTTTTT. The encoded protein is CASSTKNTGELFF.

The chain combines TRBV6-6 with TRBJ2-2; the match to TRBD2 covers 9 bases. V dropped 5 bases and J dropped 5; count of bases not matched to a gene: 24. Germline V CDR1 and CDR2: MNHNY, SVGAGI (reference sequence). This CDR3 has 21 amino acids. The chain's CDR3 is CASSHSGGGVEYHALTGELFF. CDR3 nucleotides: TGTGCCAGCAGTCATTCGGGCGGGGGGGTGGAATACCACGCTTTGACCGGGGAGCTGTTTTTT.

The V call is TRBV5-1, the J call TRBJ2-3; 10 positions agree with TRBD2. The CDR3 loop spans 16 amino acids. The J segment lost 0 bases and the V segment lost 5 bases, leaving 6 bases of the junction unmatched. Germline-derived CDR1 and CDR2 are SGHRS and YFSETQ. CDR3 sequence reads: CASRGTSAMSTDTQYF. Written as DNA, the CDR3 is TGCGCCAGCAGGGGGACTAGCGCCATGAGCACAGATACGCAGTATTTT.

This clone was seen only once. The chain uses TRBV30 and TRBJ2-1; 9 bases line up with TRBD2. V was pared by 0 bases and J by 0 bases, with 15 bases of the junction left unmatched. CDR1 and CDR2 (germline): GTSNPN, SVGIG (reference sequence). The CDR3 is 20 residues long. CDR3 protein: CAWSVPPRLAVFSSYNEQFF. Written as DNA, the CDR3 is TGTGCCTGGAGTGTCCCCCCGAGACTAGCGGTTTTTAGCTCCTACAATGAGCAGTTCTTC.

The chain links TRBV5-5 to TRBJ2-5, with 9 positions matching TRBD1. Trimming took 0 bases from V and 5 from J; bases not matched to a gene: 2. The CDR3 spans 14 residues. Germline V gene sequence: CDR1 SGHKS, CDR2 YYEKEE (reference sequence). CDR3 region: CASSLAGTGETQYF. In nucleotides, the CDR3 is TGTGCCAGCAGCTTGGCCGGGACAGGGGAGACCCAGTACTTC.

V gene TRBV7-2 combines with J gene TRBJ2-4; D ambiguous. V shed 1 base and J shed 2 bases, with 9 bases lying between them. This CDR3 is built from 15 residues. From germline, CDR1 is SGHTA and CDR2 FQGNSA. Written as DNA, the CDR3 is TGTGCCAGCAGCTTAGATCGGCGGTCCAAAAACATTCAGTACTTC. Translating it yields CASSLDRRSKNIQYF.

The rearrangement uses TRBV7-6 and TRBJ2-3, with 9 bases aligning to TRBD2. V shed 2 bases, J shed 1 base, and the junction held 4 bases outside the gene matches. This CDR3 has 16 amino acids. CDR1 is SGHVS, CDR2 FNYEAQ, per germline. CDR3 DNA: TGTGCCAGCAGCTTACGGGCTAGCGGGGGCACAGATACGCAGTATTTT. This gives the protein CASSLRASGGTDTQYF.

This rearrangement joins TRBV7-9 to TRBJ1-2; D uncertain. The V end was cut by 1 base, the J end by 8 bases, with 17 bases between. Germline CDR1 is SEHNR and CDR2 is FQNEAQ (reference sequence). CDR3 size: 15 residues. CDR3 in amino acids: CASSLDPGSYGGYTF. CDR3 DNA sequence: TGTGCCAGCAGCTTAGACCCGGGGAGCTATGGAGGCTACACCTTC.

The chain employs TRBV12-3 or TRBV12-4 and TRBJ2-1, with TRBD2 matching over 11 bases. V gave up 8 bases and J gave up 6 bases; unmatched junction bases: 0. The CDR3 extends over 12 amino acids. DNA for the CDR3: TGTGCCAGCCTAGCGGGGGGCAATGAGCAGTTCTTC. Protein product: CASLAGGNEQFF.

The gene calls are TRBV11-2 and TRBJ1-5; possible D gene TRBD1, 6 bases. Germline CDR1 and CDR2: SGHAT and FQNNGV. V lost 6 bases to trimming and J lost 6 bases, with 15 bases between them. This CDR3 is 14 amino acids long. The CDR3 region has the DNA TGTGCCAGCAGTGAATGGGGGGGCGGTCAGCCCCAGCATTTT. Translated: CASSEWGGGQPQHF. Complete variable domain (other parts from reference TRBV11-2 and TRBJ1-5): EAGVAQSPRYKIIEKRQSVAFWCNPISGHATLYWYQQILGQGPKLLIQFQNNGVVDDSQLPKDRFSAERLKGVDSTLKIQPAKLEDSAVYLCASSEWGGGQPQHFGDGTRLSIL.

In its sample, this clone was seen a few times. CDR3 loop: CASSQDHRKKLFF. Written as DNA, the CDR3 is TGCGCCAGCAGCCAAGATCACAGGAAGAAACTGTTTTTT. The genes are TRBV4-3 and TRBJ1-4, with a possible D match to TRBD1 (5 bases). The CDR3 extends over 13 amino acids. Germline values: CDR1 LGHNA, CDR2 YSLEER. V was trimmed by 0 bases and J by 11 bases, leaving 10 bases between them.

In its sample, this clone was seen once. The chain uses TRBV4-2 and TRBJ1-3, with D tentatively TRBD1 (6 bases). Trimming stripped 0 bases from V and 8 bases from J, with 20 bases between. The germline gives CDR1 LGHNA, CDR2 YNFKEQ. CDR3 length equals 17 residues. The CDR3 bases are TGTGCCAGCAGCCAAGATCTTATAGGGGTCAGGGGATACACCATATATTTT. This gives the protein CASSQDLIGVRGYTIYF.

This rearrangement joins TRBV2 to TRBJ2-4, with TRBD2 identical over 8 bases. V was clipped by 2 bases and J by 1 base; unmatched bases: 7. The CDR3 extends over 17 amino acids. Germline CDR1 and CDR2: SNHLY and FYNNEI. The CDR3 sequence is CASSELRASGAKNIQYF. The DNA of the CDR3 is TGTGCCAGCAGTGAATTAAGGGCTAGCGGGGCCAAAAACATTCAGTACTTC. Full variable domain (rest looked up from reference TRBV2 and TRBJ2-4): EPEVTQTPSHQVTQMGQEVILRCVPISNHLYFYWYRQILGQKVEFLVSFYNNEISEKSEIFDDQFSVERPDGSNFTLKIRSTKLEDSAMYFCASSELRASGAKNIQYFGAGTRLSVL.

The table lists this clone with a count of one. V is TRBV9 and J is TRBJ2-6; D ambiguous. The germline V gene has CDR1 SGDLS and CDR2 YYNGEE. The CDR3 is 16 residues long. Trimming removed 0 bases at V and 0 bases at J, with 7 bases between. CDR3 coding DNA: TGTGCCAGCAGCGTAGTCCCGGGCTCTGGGGCCAACGTCCTGACTTTC. The encoded protein is CASSVVPGSGANVLTF.

The chain carries TRBV9 and TRBJ1-5; TRBD1 agrees at 7 bases. Trimming took 3 bases from V and 9 from J; bases not matched to a gene: 12. The CDR3 sequence is 15 residues long. The germline CDR1 and CDR2 sequences are SGDLS and YYNGEE. The chain's CDR3 is CASSGQGTAYGPQHF. CDR3 coding DNA: TGTGCCAGCAGCGGGCAAGGGACAGCTTATGGGCCCCAGCATTTT.

The chain employs TRBV4-2 and TRBJ1-1; no clear D. V lost 0 bases, J lost 4 bases, and 12 bases lay in between. The CDR3 covers 15 residues. Looked up from germline, CDR1 is LGHNA and CDR2 is YNFKEQ. DNA for the CDR3: TGTGCCAGCAGCCAAGATACGGGTGGTGGCACTGAAGCTTTCTTT. Protein sequence: CASSQDTGGGTEAFF.

This chain links TRBV11-3 with TRBJ2-3; tentative D call: TRBD2 (7 bases). V was shortened by 6 bases and J by 0 bases, with 10 bases between the two germline ends. CDR1 and CDR2 (germline): SGHNT, YENEEA. The CDR3 is 14 amino acids. CDR3 residues: CASSAGASTDTQYF. The CDR3 region has the DNA TGTGCCAGCAGTGCGGGGGCTAGCACAGATACGCAGTATTTT.

This clone was seen only once. J is TRBJ2-3 and V is TRBV12-3 or TRBV12-4, with unresolved D. V shed 6 bases and J shed 6 bases, with 10 bases lying between them. The CDR3 sequence is 12 residues long. The chain's CDR3 is CASSRGRDTQYF. DNA of the CDR3: TGTGCCAGCAGCCGCGGTCGGGATACGCAGTATTTT.

This chain joins TRBV19 and TRBJ2-2; the match to TRBD1 covers 9 bases. Germline trimming cut 5 bases from V and 4 bases from J; bases unmatched to any gene: 2. CDR3 size: 14 residues. The germline gives CDR1 LNHDA, CDR2 SQIVND (reference sequence). The CDR3 region has the DNA TGTGCCAGTAGTCTGGGACAGGGCACCGGGGAGCTGTTTTTT. Its protein product is CASSLGQGTGELFF. The whole variable domain, remainder taken from reference TRBV19 and TRBJ2-2, is DGGITQSPKYLFRKEGQNVTLSCEQNLNHDAMYWYRQDPGQGLRLIYYSQIVNDFQKGDIAEGYSVSREKKESFPLTVTSAQKNPTAFYLCASSLGQGTGELFFGEGSRLTVL.